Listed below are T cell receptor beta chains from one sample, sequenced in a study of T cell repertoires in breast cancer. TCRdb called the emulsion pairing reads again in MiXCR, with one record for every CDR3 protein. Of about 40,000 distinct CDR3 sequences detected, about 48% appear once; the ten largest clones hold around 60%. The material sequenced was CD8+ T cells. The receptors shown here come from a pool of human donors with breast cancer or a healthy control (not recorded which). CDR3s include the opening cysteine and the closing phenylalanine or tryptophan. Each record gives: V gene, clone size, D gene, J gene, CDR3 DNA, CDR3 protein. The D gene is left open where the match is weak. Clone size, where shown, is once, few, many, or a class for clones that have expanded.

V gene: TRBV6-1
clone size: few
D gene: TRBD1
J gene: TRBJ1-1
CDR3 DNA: TGTGCCAGCAGTGAAGCGGACAGGGGCTGGAACACTGAAGCTTTCTTT
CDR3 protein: CASSEADRGWNTEAFF

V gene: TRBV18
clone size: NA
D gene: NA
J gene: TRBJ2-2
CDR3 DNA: TGTGCCAGCTCACCACTGAGTGGGATGGAGAAACCTTACACCGGGGAGCTGTTTTTT
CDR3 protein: CASSPLSGMEKPYTGELFF

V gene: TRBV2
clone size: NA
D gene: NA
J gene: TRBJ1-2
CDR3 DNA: TGTGCCAGCAGTGAAGCCAGGGCGGATGGCTACACCTTC
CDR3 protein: CASSEARADGYTF

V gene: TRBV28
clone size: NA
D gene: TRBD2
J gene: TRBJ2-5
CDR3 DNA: TGTGCCAGCAGTTCACCCCCGGGGGGGAGAGAAGAGACCCAGTACTTC
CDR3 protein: CASSSPPGGREETQYF

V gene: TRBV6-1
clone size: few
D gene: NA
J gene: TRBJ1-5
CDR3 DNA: TGTGCCAGCAGTCTTACTTTTTATCAGCCCCAGCATTTT
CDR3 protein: CASSLTFYQPQHF

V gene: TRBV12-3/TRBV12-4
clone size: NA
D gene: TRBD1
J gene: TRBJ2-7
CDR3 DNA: TGTGCCAGCAGTCCGAGGGACAGGGGCTACGAGCAGTACTTC
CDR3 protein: CASSPRDRGYEQYF

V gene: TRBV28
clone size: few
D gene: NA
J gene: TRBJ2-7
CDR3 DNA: TGTGCCAGCAGTTTGATAGCGGAGGCCTACGAGCAGTACTTC
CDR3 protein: CASSLIAEAYEQYF

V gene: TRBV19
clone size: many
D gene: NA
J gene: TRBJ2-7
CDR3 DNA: TGTGCCAGTAGTATGGGTTACAGGAACGAGCAGTACTTC
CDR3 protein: CASSMGYRNEQYF

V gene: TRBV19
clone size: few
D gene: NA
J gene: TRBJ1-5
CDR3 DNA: TGTGCCAGTAGCGGGGATTCGGTATACCAGCCCCAGCATTTT
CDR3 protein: CASSGDSVYQPQHF

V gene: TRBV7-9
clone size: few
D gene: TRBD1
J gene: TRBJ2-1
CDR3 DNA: TGTGCCAGCAGCTTTGGGACAGGGCCTTACAATGAGCAGTTCTTC
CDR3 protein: CASSFGTGPYNEQFF

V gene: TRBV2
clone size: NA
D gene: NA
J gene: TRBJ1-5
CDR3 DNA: TGTGCCAGCAGTGATCAGGGGAGTCAGCCCCAGCATTTT
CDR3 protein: CASSDQGSQPQHF

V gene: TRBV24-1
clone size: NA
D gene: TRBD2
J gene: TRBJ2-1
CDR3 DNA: TGTGCCACCTCTAGCGGACCATACAATGAGCAGTTCTTC
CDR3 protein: CATSSGPYNEQFF

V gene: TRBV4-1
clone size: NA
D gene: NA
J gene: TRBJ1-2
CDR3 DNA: TGCGCCAGCAGCCAAGAGGGTCCATATGGCTACACCTTC
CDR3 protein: CASSQEGPYGYTF

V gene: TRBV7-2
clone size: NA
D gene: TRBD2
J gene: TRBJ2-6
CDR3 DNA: TGTGCCAGCAGCATCCGACTAGCGGGAGGCGACTCTGGGGCCAACGTCCTGACTTTC
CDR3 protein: CASSIRLAGGDSGANVLTF

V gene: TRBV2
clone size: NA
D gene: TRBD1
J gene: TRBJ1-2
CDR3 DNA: TGTGCCAGCAGTGTCGAGACAGGGGAATATGGCTACACCTTC
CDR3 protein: CASSVETGEYGYTF

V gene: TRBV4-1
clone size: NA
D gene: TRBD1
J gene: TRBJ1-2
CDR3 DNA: TGCGCCCGCAGCCAAGACAGGGTAAACGGCTACACCTTC
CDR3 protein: CARSQDRVNGYTF

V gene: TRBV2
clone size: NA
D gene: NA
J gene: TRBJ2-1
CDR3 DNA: TGTGCCAGCAGTGAAGGTTACTCCGGGGGTGAGCAGTTCTTC
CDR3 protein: CASSEGYSGGEQFF

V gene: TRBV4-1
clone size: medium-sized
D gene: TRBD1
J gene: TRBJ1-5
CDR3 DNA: TGCGCCAGCAGCCCCCGACAGGGGGGCAATCAGCCCCAGCATTTT
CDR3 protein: CASSPRQGGNQPQHF

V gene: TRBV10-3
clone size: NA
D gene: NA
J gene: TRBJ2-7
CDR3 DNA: TGTGCCACCCTAAGGGCGAAGAAGAACTACTACGAGCAGTACTTC
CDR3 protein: CATLRAKKNYYEQYF

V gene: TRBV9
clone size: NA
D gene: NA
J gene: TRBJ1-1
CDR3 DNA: TGTGCCAGCAGCGTAGCCGAACGGTCCACTGAAGCTTTCTTT
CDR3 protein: CASSVAERSTEAFF

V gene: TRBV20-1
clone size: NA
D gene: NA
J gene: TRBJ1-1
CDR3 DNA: TGCAGTCTCCGGGACGGCAACATGAACACTGAAGCTTTCTTT
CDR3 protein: CSLRDGNMNTEAFF

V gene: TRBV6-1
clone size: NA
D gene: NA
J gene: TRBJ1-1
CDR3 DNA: TGTGCCAGCAGAACAGGAATAAACACTGAAGCTTTCTTT
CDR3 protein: CASRTGINTEAFF

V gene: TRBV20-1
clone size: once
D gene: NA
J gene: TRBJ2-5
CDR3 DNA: TGCAGTGCAGGAAGAGGTGGGGCCCTCAAGAGAACCCAGTACTTC
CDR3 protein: CSAGRGGALKRTQYF

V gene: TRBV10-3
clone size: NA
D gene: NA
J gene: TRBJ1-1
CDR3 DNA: TGTGCCATCAGTGAGTCCATGGGTTCTGAAGCTTTCTTT
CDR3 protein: CAISESMGSEAFF

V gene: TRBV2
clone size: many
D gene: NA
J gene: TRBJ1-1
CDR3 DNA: TGTGCCAGCATGTCGTACAGCACCATGAACACTGAAGCTTTCTTT
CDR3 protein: CASMSYSTMNTEAFF

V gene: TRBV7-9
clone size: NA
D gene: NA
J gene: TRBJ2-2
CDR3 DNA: TGTGCCAGCAGCTTCTACACCGGGGAGCTGTTTTTT
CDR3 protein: CASSFYTGELFF

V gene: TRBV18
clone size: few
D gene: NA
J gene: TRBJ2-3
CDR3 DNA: TGTGCCAGCTCACCACCGGGGACAGATACGCAGTATTTT
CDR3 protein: CASSPPGTDTQYF

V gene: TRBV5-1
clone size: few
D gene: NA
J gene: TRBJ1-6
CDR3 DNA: TGCGCCAGCAGCTTGGTTGTTAATTCACCCCTCCACTTT
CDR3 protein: CASSLVVNSPLHF

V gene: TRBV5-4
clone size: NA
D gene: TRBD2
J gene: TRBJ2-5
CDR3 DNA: TGTGCCAGCAGCTTGAGGACTAGCGCCCACCAAGAGACCCAGTACTTC
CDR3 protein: CASSLRTSAHQETQYF

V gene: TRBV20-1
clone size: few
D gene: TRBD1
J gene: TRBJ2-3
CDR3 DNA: TGCAGTGTCGAACGACAGGGGGTTGGTGCAGATACGCAGTATTTT
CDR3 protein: CSVERQGVGADTQYF

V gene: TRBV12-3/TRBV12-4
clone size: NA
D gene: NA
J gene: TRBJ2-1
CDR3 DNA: TGTGCCAGCCGCCGATCGGGGGTCAATGAGCAGTTCTTC
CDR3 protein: CASRRSGVNEQFF